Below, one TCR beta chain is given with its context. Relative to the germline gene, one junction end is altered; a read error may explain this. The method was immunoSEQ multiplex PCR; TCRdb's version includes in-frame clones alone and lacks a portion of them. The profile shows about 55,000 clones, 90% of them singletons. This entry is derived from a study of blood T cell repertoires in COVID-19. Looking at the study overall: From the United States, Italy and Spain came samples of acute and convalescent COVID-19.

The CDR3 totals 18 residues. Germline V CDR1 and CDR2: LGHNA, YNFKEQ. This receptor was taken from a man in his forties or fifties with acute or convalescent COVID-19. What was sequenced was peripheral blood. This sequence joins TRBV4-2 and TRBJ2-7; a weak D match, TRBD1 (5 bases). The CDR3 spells CASSQESVDSRSRYEQCF. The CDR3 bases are TGTGCCAGCAGCCAGGAGTCGGTAGACAGCCGATCACGCTACGAGCAGTGCTTC.